One T cell receptor beta chain is described in this entry. Recruits, aged roughly 18 to 89 years, lived in under 25 US areas. Cohorts were assigned according to the clinical history that participants reported. Germline CDR1 and CDR2: MNHEY and SMNVEV (reference sequence). The CDR3 totals 15 residues. The J segment lost 4 bases and the V segment lost 7 bases, leaving 10 bases of the junction unmatched. This sample is drawn from a study of blood T cell repertoires in COVID-19. Study background: The cDNA or gDNA used as material had been derived from T cells, B-cell-depleted T cells, or PBMCs.

Authors' data handling: Amplified reference gene primers provided the basis for estimating nucleated cell counts. The table came from immunoSEQ multiplex PCR; TCRdb's copy has only in-frame clones and leaves some out. The V and J calls and clone size were taken over from that table, and D and trimming were inferred from the DNA. Here the sample spans fewer than 350,000 clones, around 90% being singletons. This TCR came from a woman aged 35 to 49 who had recovered from COVID-19. The chain joins TRBV27 to TRBJ2-7; TRBD1 matches at 10 bases. Sequencing used PBMCs or T cells enriched from blood (not recorded which). In DNA, the CDR3 is TGTGCCAGCACTATCTTCCGGGACAGGGGTTACGAGCAGTACTTC. It yields the protein CASTIFRDRGYEQYF.